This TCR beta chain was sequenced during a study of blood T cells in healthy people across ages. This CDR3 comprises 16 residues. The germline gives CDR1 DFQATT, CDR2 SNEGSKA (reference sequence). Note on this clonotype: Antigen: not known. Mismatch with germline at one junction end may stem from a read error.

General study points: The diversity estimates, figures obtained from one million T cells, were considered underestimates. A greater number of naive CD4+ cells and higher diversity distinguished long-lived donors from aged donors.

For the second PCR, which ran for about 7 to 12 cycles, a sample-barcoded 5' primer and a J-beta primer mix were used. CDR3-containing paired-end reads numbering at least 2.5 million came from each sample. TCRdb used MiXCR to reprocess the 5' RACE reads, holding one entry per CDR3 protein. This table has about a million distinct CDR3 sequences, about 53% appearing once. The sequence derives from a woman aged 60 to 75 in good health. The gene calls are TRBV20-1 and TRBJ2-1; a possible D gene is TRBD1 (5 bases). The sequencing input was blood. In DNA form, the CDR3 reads TGCAGTGCTGCACCCGAGACCCTTGGGGCCTACAAGGAGCAGTTCTTC. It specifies CSAAPETLGAYKEQFF.